The 3 T cell receptor beta chains below come from one sample, sequenced in a study of T cell changes during pregnancy in multiple sclerosis (dated by TCRdb to the late 2010s). The library was obtained by the immunoSEQ multiplex PCR assay. Imported from immuneACCESS, the table was reduced by TCRdb to in-frame sequences with V and J called. These copies leave out some clones; in studies compared against another copy, an unresolved V gene accounts for under half, and the cause of the remainder is not known. For this sample the table gives roughly 89,000 clones, of which over 85% were detected only once. The leading ten clones occupy over 1.5% of the sample. Sample: peripheral blood, taken after pregnancy. The source of these receptors is a female donor in good health, enrolled as a control in a pregnancy study.

The chain is built from TRBV6-5 and TRBJ1-3; D might be TRBD1 (6 bases). Trimming took 2 bases from V and 5 from J, leaving 16 bases between them. Germline lookup yields CDR1 MNHEY and CDR2 SVGAGI. The length of the CDR3 is 16 residues. The DNA of the CDR3 is TGTGCCAGCAGTTACGGAGTACAGGGCATGAGAAACACCATATATTTT. This encodes CASSYGVQGMRNTIYF.

The CDR3 sequence is CASTAGGLEQFF. In nucleotides, the CDR3 is TGTGCCAGCACCGCCGGGGGTCTGGAGCAGTTCTTC. This sequence joins TRBV27 and TRBJ2-1; possible D gene TRBD2, 6 bases. Trimming left V 7 bases short and J 10 bases short, with 14 bases between. CDR3 length: 12 amino acids. Germline CDR1 MNHEY, CDR2 SMNVEV (reference sequence).

This chain uses TRBV12-5 with TRBJ2-5; 8 nucleotides align to TRBD2. This CDR3 spans 15 amino acids. Germline lookup yields CDR1 LGHNT and CDR2 FRNRAP. J lost 4 bases, V lost 6 bases, and 10 bases had no gene match. CDR3 amino acids: CASGPSGRAGETQYF. Here the CDR3 DNA reads TGTGCTAGTGGCCCAAGCGGGAGAGCGGGAGAGACCCAGTACTTC.